This is a list of T cell receptor beta chains from one sample in a study of T cell responses to AZD1222 COVID-19 vaccine. Generated by immunoSEQ multiplex PCR, the TCRdb table keeps only in-frame clones and is missing some. The sample lists 100,000 or so clones, around 87% occurring once. The material was peripheral blood, obtained 28 days after the second AZD1222 dose. These receptors all come from an adult who received the AZD1222 COVID-19 vaccine. CDR3s include the opening cysteine and the closing phenylalanine or tryptophan. Fields, in order: clone size, D gene, V gene, CDR3 protein. A D gene is named only where the DNA matches it firmly. Clone sizes are given selectively: once, few, many, or a class where the clone is expanded.

once,TRBD2,TRBV28,CASSQTTSGSRYEQYF
NA,TRBD1,TRBV7-9,CASSLGRTGGVGSNQPQHF
NA,NA,TRBV12-3/TRBV12-4,CASSFPGIGYTF
NA,NA,TRBV9,CASSLTGNTEAFF
NA,NA,TRBV18,CASSPTQGSEQFF
NA,TRBD1,TRBV7-9,CASSWGQTSTDTQYF
many,TRBD2,TRBV30,CAWSGAGVSSYEQYF
NA,TRBD1,TRBV4-1,CASSRGGSPLHF
NA,NA,TRBV4-2,CASSQPTGPQHF
NA,TRBD1,TRBV5-5,CASSLTGTEYGYTF
NA,TRBD2,TRBV24-1,CATSDFASGHNEQFF
NA,NA,TRBV2,CASSEGRGFEAFF
NA,NA,TRBV6-5,CASSYTPGTEAFF
once,TRBD2,TRBV14,CASSPSGGPPGEQYF
NA,NA,TRBV5-1,CASSLRQGLNNEQFF
NA,NA,TRBV5-5,CASSLAGNQPQHF
NA,NA,TRBV11-1,CASSPSERTRETQYF
NA,NA,TRBV19,CASSLHRPRGTTNTGELFF
NA,NA,TRBV6-5,CASSYEQTTGELFF
NA,NA,TRBV19,CASSTNREQYF
once,TRBD2,TRBV2,CASSVLAGAYNEQFF
once,TRBD1,TRBV28,CASRPDRVGDQPQHF
once,NA,TRBV7-9,CASSFGGSSPTIYF
NA,NA,TRBV11-2,CASSNVGGNTEAFF
NA,NA,TRBV4-3,CASSQDGVVGEQYF
NA,TRBD2,TRBV9,CASKPQSGAGANVLTF
NA,TRBD1,TRBV7-2,CASNRQGAQNTGELFF
NA,TRBD1,TRBV4-2,CASSQDWVGTGGYNEQFF
NA,NA,TRBV18,CASSPLPGAGELFF
NA,NA,TRBV30,CAWGGSGTEAFF
NA,NA,TRBV12-3/TRBV12-4,CATASLSEAFF
NA,NA,TRBV12-3/TRBV12-4,CASSSRVRTQYF